A single sample is the source of the 32 T cell receptor beta chains below, sequenced in a study of T cells in Graves' hyperthyroidism and ophthalmopathy. Amplification of TCR beta CDR3 regions was performed using RNA transcripts as template. First-round RT-PCR with HTBI primers amplified the TCR CDR3 region. In TCRdb, the multiplex PCR reads were re-called with MiXCR into one record per CDR3 protein. In the table there are 700,000 or so distinct CDR3 sequences, roughly 15% of which are singletons. The sequenced sample was blood. The receptors were gathered from a man younger than 30 with Graves' hyperthyroidism.

The gene calls are TRBV20-1 and TRBJ2-7; D possibly corresponds to TRBD2 (6 bases). The CDR3 spans 13 residues. Trimming shortened V by 3 bases and J by 4 bases, and 13 bases separated the two germline ends. From germline, CDR1 is DFQATT and CDR2 SNEGSKA (reference sequence). The CDR3 loop is CSASRDLDYEQYF. The DNA for the CDR3 is TGCAGTGCTAGCCGGGACTTAGATTACGAGCAGTACTTC.

The chain recombines TRBV9 with TRBJ2-3; D may be TRBD1 or TRBD2 (5 bases each). The V gene lost 2 bases and the J gene lost 2 bases, with 12 bases spanning the gap. Per the germline V gene, CDR1 is SGDLS and CDR2 is YYNGEE. The CDR3 is made up of 15 amino acids. CDR3 nucleotide sequence: TGTGCCAGCAGCGTTCGGGGCAGGGTCACAGATACGCAGTATTTT. Protein product: CASSVRGRVTDTQYF.

The table lists this clonotype with many counts. The CDR3 region is CASRARPGMNTEAFF. The CDR3 DNA follows: TGTGCCAGCAGGGCCCGCCCAGGGATGAACACTGAAGCTTTCTTT. The rearrangement uses TRBV12-3 or TRBV12-4 and TRBJ1-1; D possibly corresponds to TRBD1 (5 bases). The CDR3 length is 15 residues. V lost 6 bases, J lost 0 bases, and 14 bases lay in between.

This chain uses TRBV29-1 with TRBJ2-1, with a tentative D call TRBD1 (5 bases). The CDR3 extends over 15 amino acids. Germline V gives CDR1 SQVTM, CDR2 ANQGSEA. V was shortened by 0 bases and J by 0 bases, with 9 bases between the two germline ends. The CDR3 nucleotides read TGCAGCGTTGAAGATGTACAGGTCTCCTACAATGAGCAGTTCTTC. This translates into CSVEDVQVSYNEQFF.

This clonotype was observed a handful of times. The V gene is TRBV3-1, the J gene TRBJ2-1, with 8 nucleotides matching TRBD2. CDR1 is LGHDT, CDR2 YNNKEL, per germline (reference sequence). Trimming removed 4 bases from V and 6 bases from J; junction bases left unmatched: 20. The CDR3 is 19 amino acids. CDR3 in DNA: TGTGCCAGCAGCCTGCAAGGGGCCGTTAGCGGGGCGGGGGTCAATGAGCAGTTCTTC. The encoded protein is CASSLQGAVSGAGVNEQFF.

A few counts support this clonotype. V usage is TRBV10-3 and J usage is TRBJ2-3; a weak D match, TRBD1 (5 bases). The CDR3 contains 16 residues. Between the trimmed V and J ends, which lost 7 bases and 1 base, there was a span of 18 bases. CDR1 and CDR2 (germline): ENHRY, SYGVKD. CDR3 residues: CAITQGSTLRTDTQYF. As DNA, the CDR3 is TGTGCCATCACCCAGGGATCGACCCTCCGCACAGATACGCAGTATTTT.

This sequence joins TRBV29-1 and TRBJ2-3; 7 bases map to TRBD1. J gave up 4 bases and V 0 bases, and 1 base lay outside the gene matches. Germline CDR1 SQVTM, CDR2 ANQGSEA. The CDR3 runs 13 residues. CDR3 bases: TGCAGCGTTGAAGAGACAGGGCCAGATACGCAGTATTTT. Amino acid sequence: CSVEETGPDTQYF.

This clonotype was detected a few times. J is TRBJ2-3 and V is TRBV5-4, with 12 bases identical to TRBD1. CDR1 is SGHNT and CDR2 is YYREEE in the germline V gene (reference sequence). This CDR3 region has 16 residues. V lost 4 bases to trimming and J lost 1 base; unmatched junction nucleotides: 4. The CDR3, as DNA: TGTGCCAGCAGCACGGGACAGGGGGCCGGCACAGATACGCAGTATTTT. Translating it yields CASSTGQGAGTDTQYF.

This clonotype showed up many times. The chain is built from TRBV28 and TRBJ1-1; D is unresolved. Germline V gene sequence: CDR1 MDHEN, CDR2 SYDVKM. With 4 bases removed from V and 2 bases from J, the gap between germline ends came to 8 bases. This CDR3 comprises 13 residues. In DNA form, the CDR3 reads TGTGCCAGCAGTTACCAGGCAAACACTGAAGCTTTCTTT. It encodes CASSYQANTEAFF.

The sample holds many counts of this clonotype. The chain couples TRBV6-5 to TRBJ2-7; D not certain. CDR3 length equals 13 residues. The V end lost 2 bases, the J end lost 0 bases, and 5 bases lay between the germline ends. Germline CDR1 MNHEY, CDR2 SVGAGI. The CDR3 here is CASSYGISYEQYF. CDR3 DNA sequence: TGTGCCAGCAGTTACGGCATCTCCTACGAGCAGTACTTC.

This clonotype was seen only a few times. The chain uses TRBV4-1 and TRBJ2-5; perhaps TRBD2 as D (6 bases). The CDR3 extends over 14 amino acids. Germline V gene sequence: CDR1 MGHRA, CDR2 YSYEKL. V lost 1 base, J lost 7 bases, and 13 bases lay in between. In DNA form, the CDR3 reads TGCGCCAGCAGCCAAGTTTACAGGCGGGGGACCCAGTACTTC. It translates to CASSQVYRRGTQYF.

This clonotype has only a few counts. The CDR3, as DNA: TGTGCCAGCAGCTTACTAGCGGGAGGCGGCAAAAACATTCAGTACTTC. It yields the protein CASSLLAGGGKNIQYF. The chain uses TRBV11-2 and TRBJ2-4, with 11 positions matching TRBD2. The CDR3 length is 16 residues. CDR1 and CDR2 from the germline V gene are SGHAT and FQNNGV. V shed 2 bases and J 3 bases; nucleotides not matched to a gene: 3. The variable domain in full, with the rest retrieved from reference TRBV11-2 and TRBJ2-4, is EAGVAQSPRYKIIEKRQSVAFWCNPISGHATLYWYQQILGQGPKLLIQFQNNGVVDDSQLPKDRFSAERLKGVDSTLKIQPAKLEDSAVYLCASSLLAGGGKNIQYFGAGTRLSVL.

This clonotype was picked up many times. The chain uses TRBV3-1 and TRBJ2-4; unclear D gene. The CDR3 is 15 amino acids. V was trimmed by 1 base and J by 6 bases, leaving 13 bases between them. Germline-derived CDR1 and CDR2 are LGHDT and YNNKEL (reference sequence). CDR3 sequence: CASSQGVAERNIQYF. The CDR3 region has the DNA TGTGCCAGCAGCCAAGGCGTCGCGGAGCGAAACATTCAGTACTTC. The variable domain in full, with the rest retrieved from reference TRBV3-1 and TRBJ2-4, is DTAVSQTPKYLVTQMGNDKSIKCEQNLGHDTMYWYKQDSKKFLKIMFSYNNKELIINETVPNRFSPKSPDKAHLNLHINSLELGDSAVYFCASSQGVAERNIQYFGAGTRLSVL.

This clonotype was counted between two and nine times. The J gene is TRBJ2-1, the V gene TRBV20-1, with 8 bases fitting TRBD2. Trimming cost V 4 bases and J 9 bases; bases outside gene matches: 17. This CDR3 is 16 amino acids long. Per the germline V gene, CDR1 is DFQATT and CDR2 is SNEGSKA (reference sequence). In DNA, the CDR3 is TGCAGTGCTATCCTACTGAGGGCTAGCGGGCGGGGTGAGCAGTTCTTC. This translates into CSAILLRASGRGEQFF.

This clonotype was recorded at least ten times. The chain carries TRBV28 and TRBJ2-7; D unclear. The V gene lost 3 bases and the J gene lost 5 bases, with 14 bases spanning the gap. This CDR3 contains 14 residues. Germline-derived CDR1 and CDR2 are MDHEN and SYDVKM. The CDR3 DNA sequence: TGTGCCAGCAGTTTCTCCCCGCAAGCCCACGAGCAGTACTTC. Translating gives CASSFSPQAHEQYF. The full variable domain, rest sourced from reference TRBV28 and TRBJ2-7, is DVKVTQSSRYLVKRTGEKVFLECVQDMDHENMFWYRQDPGLGLRLIYFSYDVKMKEKGDIPEGYSVSREKKERFSLILESASTNQTSMYLCASSFSPQAHEQYFGPGTRLTVT.

In DNA form, the CDR3 reads TGTGCCAGCAGCCACCCCTCAACTTGGCAGGGGGGGCAGTATTTT. Translated, it gives CASSHPSTWQGGQYF. The rearrangement uses TRBV3-1 and TRBJ2-3, with D possibly matching TRBD1 (7 bases). The CDR3 is 15 residues long. Trimming left V 3 bases short and J 11 bases short, with 21 bases between. The germline V gene encodes CDR1 LGHDT and CDR2 YNNKEL (reference sequence).

This clonotype was recorded a few times. The V and J genes are TRBV6-2 or TRBV6-3 and TRBJ1-5; D possibly corresponds to TRBD1 (5 bases). The germline CDR1 and CDR2 sequences are MNHEY and SVGEGT. Trimming shortened V by 10 bases and J by 7 bases, and 17 bases separated the two germline ends. The CDR3 spans 13 residues. CDR3 sequence reads: CATTGIRKQPQHF. In nucleotides, the CDR3 is TGTGCCACCACAGGAATTCGGAAACAGCCCCAGCATTTT.

Ten or more counts support this clonotype. The genes are TRBV20-1 and TRBJ1-1, with 9 bases aligning to TRBD1. The CDR3 consists of 12 residues. Trimming cost V 0 bases and J 9 bases; bases outside gene matches: 2. The germline CDR1 and CDR2 sequences are DFQATT and SNEGSKA (reference sequence). For the CDR3, the DNA is TGCAGTGCTAGAGAAGGACAGGGGCAAGCTTTCTTT. Translated: CSAREGQGQAFF.

This sequence joins TRBV28 and TRBJ2-1; D ambiguous. The CDR3 is 12 amino acids. V was clipped by 4 bases and J by 8 bases, with 9 bases between them. CDR1 is MDHEN and CDR2 is SYDVKM in the germline V gene. Written as DNA, the CDR3 is TGTGCCAGCAGTTCCCCGTGGGATGAGCAGTTCTTC. This encodes CASSSPWDEQFF.

This clonotype came up once. The chain is built from TRBV6-9 and TRBJ2-3; TRBD1 or TRBD2 may be the D gene (5 bases each). This CDR3 is 14 amino acids long. Trimming cost V 4 bases and J 3 bases, with 11 bases left between them. Germline V CDR1 and CDR2: MNHGY, SVAAGI. CDR3 sequence (DNA): TGTGCCAGCAGTTCTCTCAGGGAGACAGATACGCAGTATTTT. Encoded protein: CASSSLRETDTQYF.

V gene TRBV7-3 combines with J gene TRBJ2-3; maybe TRBD1 (5 bases). Germline V CDR1 and CDR2: SGHTA, FQGTGA. V lost 5 bases to trimming and J lost 8 bases, with 14 bases between them. The CDR3 is made up of 13 amino acids. CDR3 amino acids: CASSGAGQGTQYF. The CDR3 bases are TGTGCCAGCAGCGGCGCAGGGCAGGGTACGCAGTATTTT. Variable domain in full (rest from reference TRBV7-3 and TRBJ2-3): GAGVSQTPSNKVTEKGKYVELRCDPISGHTALYWYRQSLGQGPEFLIYFQGTGAADDSGLPNDRFFAVRPEGSVSTLKIQRTERGDSAVYLCASSGAGQGTQYFGPGTRLTVL.

The chain uses TRBV6-1 and TRBJ1-1; tentative D call: TRBD1 (5 bases). Germline lookup yields CDR1 MNHNS and CDR2 SASEGT. Trimming took 6 bases from V and 0 from J, leaving 8 bases between them. There are 13 residues in the CDR3. CDR3 residues: CASRGVLNTEAFF. In DNA form, the CDR3 reads TGTGCCAGCAGAGGGGTCCTGAACACTGAAGCTTTCTTT.

This chain uses TRBV7-9 with TRBJ1-3, with a weak D call TRBD1 (5 bases). CDR1 and CDR2 from the germline V gene are SEHNR and FQNEAQ (reference sequence). The V end lost 3 bases, the J end lost 0 bases, and 9 bases lay between the germline ends. The CDR3 has 15 amino acids. In DNA, the CDR3 is TGTGCCAGCAGCTTCGGCAGGGACTCTGGAAACACCATATATTTT. Translating gives CASSFGRDSGNTIYF.

This clonotype has at least ten counts. The rearrangement links TRBV18 to TRBJ1-1; tentative D call: TRBD1 (5 bases). V lost 2 bases, J lost 7 bases, and 14 bases lay in between. CDR1 and CDR2 from the germline V gene are KGHSH and LQKENI. The length of the CDR3 is 14 residues. The CDR3 sequence is CASSPNDSGLEAFF. The CDR3 DNA is TGTGCCAGCTCACCAAATGACAGCGGTCTTGAAGCTTTCTTT.

In its sample, this clonotype was seen many times. One junction end does not reproduce the germline sequence, and a read error may be involved. The V gene is TRBV2, the J gene TRBJ2-1, with D uncertain. The germline CDR1 and CDR2 sequences are SNHLY and FYNNEI. This CDR3 comprises 13 residues. The CDR3 here is CASSFSSYNEQLF. CDR3 coding DNA: TGTGCCAGCAGTTTCAGCTCCTACAATGAGCAGCTCTTC. Full variable domain (rest looked up from reference TRBV2 and TRBJ2-1): EPEVTQTPSHQVTQMGQEVILRCVPISNHLYFYWYRQILGQKVEFLVSFYNNEISEKSEIFDDQFSVERPDGSNFTLKIRSTKLEDSAMYFCASSFSSYNEQLFGPGTRLTVL.

V usage is TRBV9 and J usage is TRBJ1-3; 8 nucleotides line up with TRBD1. The CDR3 sequence is 15 residues long. J lost 4 bases, V lost 0 bases, and 3 bases had no gene match. The germline V gene has CDR1 SGDLS and CDR2 YYNGEE. In DNA, the CDR3 is TGTGCCAGCAGCGTAGGACAGGGGTGGGGAAACACCATATATTTT. Translating it yields CASSVGQGWGNTIYF.

This clonotype was recorded a few times. This chain joins TRBV10-3 and TRBJ2-1; 12 bases align to TRBD2. After removal of 4 bases from V and 8 bases from J, the junction contained 15 bases not matched to a gene. The length of the CDR3 is 18 residues. The germline V gene has CDR1 ENHRY and CDR2 SYGVKD. For the CDR3, the DNA is TGTGCCATCAGTGGCACTAGCGGGAGGTCCCCGGCAGGCGATGAGCAGTTCTTC. Amino acid sequence: CAISGTSGRSPAGDEQFF.

In this sample, this clonotype turned up once. V is TRBV6-1 and J is TRBJ2-7, with D hard to call. This CDR3 has 15 amino acids. Germline CDR1 is MNHNS and CDR2 is SASEGT. V was clipped by 2 bases and J by 5 bases, with 16 bases between them. The CDR3 sequence: CASSEWPNTGDEQYF. CDR3 sequence (DNA): TGTGCCAGCAGTGAATGGCCGAACACGGGCGACGAGCAGTACTTC.

The genes are TRBV14 and TRBJ2-1, with D tentatively TRBD2 (5 bases). Germline CDR1 is SGHDN and CDR2 is FVKESK. Trimming took 6 bases from V and 9 from J, leaving 12 bases between them. The CDR3 contains 12 residues. The CDR3 loop is CASRLEGVEQFF. The CDR3 DNA follows: TGTGCCAGCAGACTAGAGGGTGTTGAGCAGTTCTTC.

In this sample, this clonotype turned up a few times. The rearrangement joins TRBV7-2 to TRBJ1-4; D is unresolved. The CDR3 runs to 14 residues. Germline V gives CDR1 SGHTA, CDR2 FQGNSA. Between the trimmed V and J ends, which lost 4 bases and 7 bases, there was a span of 13 bases. The CDR3 protein is CASSSPFSGEKLFF. CDR3 nucleotide sequence: TGTGCCAGCAGCTCCCCATTTAGCGGTGAAAAACTGTTTTTT.

In nucleotides, the CDR3 is TGTGCCAGCAGCAAAAAGGGACAGCCGCTCTCTGGAAACACCATATATTTT. Protein sequence: CASSKKGQPLSGNTIYF. The rearrangement uses TRBV9 and TRBJ1-3; 7 bases match TRBD1. V shed 4 bases and J 0 bases; nucleotides not matched to a gene: 10. The CDR3 length is 17 residues. Per the germline V gene, CDR1 is SGDLS and CDR2 is YYNGEE.

A few counts support this clonotype. The chain is built from TRBV24-1 and TRBJ2-7; weak D call: TRBD2 (5 bases). The CDR3 length is 15 residues. The germline CDR1 and CDR2 sequences are KGHDR and SFDVKD. Between the trimmed V and J ends, which lost 4 bases and 4 bases, there was a span of 16 bases. CDR3 region: CATSDQRTGTYEQYF. The CDR3 DNA reads as TGTGCCACCAGTGACCAAAGGACGGGAACATACGAGCAGTACTTC.